This entry describes one TCR beta chain. The sample originates from a study of blood T cell repertoires in COVID-19. Looking at the study overall: Sites across the United States, Italy and Spain contributed samples from acute and convalescent COVID-19. T cells, B-cell-depleted T cells, or PBMCs supplied cDNA or gDNA.

Per the study methods: Amplification of reference gene primers was used by the study to estimate nucleated cell counts. The protocol was immunoSEQ multiplex PCR, while the TCRdb copy is restricted to in-frame clones and leaves out a portion. The V and J calls and the clone size are those of that table, but D and trimming were determined from the DNA. This sample has some 180,000 clones, with 86% found just once. The sequence was obtained from a man between 70 and 80 years old with active or convalescent COVID-19. Sequencing input: peripheral blood.

The CDR3 here is CASRIDRGVQPQHF. The CDR3 nucleotides are TGTGCCAGCCGGATTGACAGGGGAGTTCAGCCCCAGCATTTT. J is TRBJ1-5 and V is TRBV6-5; 8 bases match TRBD1. Germline values: CDR1 MNHEY, CDR2 SVGAGI. This CDR3 is 14 amino acids long. V was clipped by 8 bases and J by 6 bases; unmatched bases: 9.